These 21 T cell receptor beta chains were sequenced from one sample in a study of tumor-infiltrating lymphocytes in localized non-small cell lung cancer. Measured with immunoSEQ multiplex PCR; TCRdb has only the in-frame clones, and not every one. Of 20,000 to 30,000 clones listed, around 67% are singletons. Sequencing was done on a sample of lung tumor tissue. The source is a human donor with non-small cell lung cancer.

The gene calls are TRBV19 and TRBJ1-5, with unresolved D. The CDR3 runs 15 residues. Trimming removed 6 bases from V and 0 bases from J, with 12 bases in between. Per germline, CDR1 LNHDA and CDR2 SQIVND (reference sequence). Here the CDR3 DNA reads TGTGCCAGTAGATCGGCTCAATATAGCAATCAGCCCCAGCATTTT. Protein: CASRSAQYSNQPQHF.

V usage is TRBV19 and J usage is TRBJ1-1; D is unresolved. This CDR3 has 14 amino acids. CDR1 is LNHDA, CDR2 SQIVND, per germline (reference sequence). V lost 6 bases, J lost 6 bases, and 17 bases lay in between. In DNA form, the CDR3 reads TGTGCCAGTAGCAACTCCTACCAGGTCCCTGAAGCTTTCTTT. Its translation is CASSNSYQVPEAFF. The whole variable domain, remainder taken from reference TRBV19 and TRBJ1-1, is DGGITQSPKYLFRKEGQNVTLSCEQNLNHDAMYWYRQDPGQGLRLIYYSQIVNDFQKGDIAEGYSVSREKKESFPLTVTSAQKNPTAFYLCASSNSYQVPEAFFGQGTRLTVV.

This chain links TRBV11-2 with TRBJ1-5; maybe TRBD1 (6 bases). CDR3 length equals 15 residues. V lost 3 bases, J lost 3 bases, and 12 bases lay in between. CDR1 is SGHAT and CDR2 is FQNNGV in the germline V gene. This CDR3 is CASSFSGTNNQPQHF. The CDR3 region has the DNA TGTGCCAGCAGCTTTTCCGGGACAAACAATCAGCCCCAGCATTTT.

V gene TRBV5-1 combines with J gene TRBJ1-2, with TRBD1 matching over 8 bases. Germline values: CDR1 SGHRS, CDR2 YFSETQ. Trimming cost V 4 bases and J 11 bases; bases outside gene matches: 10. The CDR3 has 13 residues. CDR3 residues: CASSPGGPMIYTF. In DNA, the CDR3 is TGCGCCAGCAGCCCAGGGGGCCCTATGATTTACACCTTC.

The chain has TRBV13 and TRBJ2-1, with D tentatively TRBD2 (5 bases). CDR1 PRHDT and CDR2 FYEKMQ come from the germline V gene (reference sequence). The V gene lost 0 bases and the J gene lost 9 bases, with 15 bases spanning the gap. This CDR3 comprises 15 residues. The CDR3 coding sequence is TGTGCCAGCAGCTTAGGCGTGGCTAGCCGCGGTGAGCAGTTCTTC. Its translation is CASSLGVASRGEQFF.

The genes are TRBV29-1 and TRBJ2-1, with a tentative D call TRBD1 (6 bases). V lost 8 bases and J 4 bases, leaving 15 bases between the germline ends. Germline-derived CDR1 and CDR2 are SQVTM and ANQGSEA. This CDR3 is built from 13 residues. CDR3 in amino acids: CSLGGGGYNEQFF. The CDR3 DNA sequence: TGCAGCCTAGGGGGTGGGGGATACAATGAGCAGTTCTTC.

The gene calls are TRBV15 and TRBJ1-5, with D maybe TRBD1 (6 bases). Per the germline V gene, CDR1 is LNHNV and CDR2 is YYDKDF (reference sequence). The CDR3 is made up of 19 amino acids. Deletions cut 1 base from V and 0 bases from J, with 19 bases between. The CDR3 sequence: CATSRAPDGRGNSNQPQHF. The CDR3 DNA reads TGTGCCACCAGCAGAGCCCCAGACGGCAGGGGAAATAGCAATCAGCCCCAGCATTTT.

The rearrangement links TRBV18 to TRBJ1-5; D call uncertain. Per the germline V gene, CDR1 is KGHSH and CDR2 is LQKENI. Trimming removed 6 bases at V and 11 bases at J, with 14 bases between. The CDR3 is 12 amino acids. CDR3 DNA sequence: TGTGCCAGCTCCAAGCAGGACGGAACCCAGCATTTT. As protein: CASSKQDGTQHF.

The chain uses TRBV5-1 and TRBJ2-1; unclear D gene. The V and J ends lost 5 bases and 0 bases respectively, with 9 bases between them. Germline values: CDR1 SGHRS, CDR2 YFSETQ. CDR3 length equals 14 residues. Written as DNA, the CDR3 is TGCGCCAGCAGGATCGAGAGCTCCTACAATGAGCAGTTCTTC. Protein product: CASRIESSYNEQFF.

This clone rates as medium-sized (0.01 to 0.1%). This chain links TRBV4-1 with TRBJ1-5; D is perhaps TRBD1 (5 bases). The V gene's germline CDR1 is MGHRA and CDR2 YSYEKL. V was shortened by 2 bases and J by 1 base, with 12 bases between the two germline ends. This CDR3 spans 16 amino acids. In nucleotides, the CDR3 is TGCGCCAGCAGCCAATCAACCGGGGGAAGCAATCAGCCCCAGCATTTT. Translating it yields CASSQSTGGSNQPQHF.

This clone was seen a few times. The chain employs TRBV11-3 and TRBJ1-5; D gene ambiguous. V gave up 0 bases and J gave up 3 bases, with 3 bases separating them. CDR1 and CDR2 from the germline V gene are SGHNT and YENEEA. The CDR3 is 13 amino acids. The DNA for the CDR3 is TGTGCCAGCAGCTTAGACGCCAATCAGCCCCAGCATTTT. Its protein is CASSLDANQPQHF.

CDR3 coding DNA: TGCGCCAGCAGCTTAAGACTAGCGGGGGGAAATGAGCAGTTCTTC. Translation: CASSLRLAGGNEQFF. The rearrangement uses TRBV5-1 and TRBJ2-1, with 13 bases matching TRBD2. CDR1 and CDR2 from the germline V gene are SGHRS and YFSETQ. The ends lost 2 bases at V and 7 bases at J; junction bases unmatched: 3. The CDR3 sequence is 15 residues long.

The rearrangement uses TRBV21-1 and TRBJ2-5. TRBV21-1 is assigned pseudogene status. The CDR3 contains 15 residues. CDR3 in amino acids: CASLPPGGRGETQYF. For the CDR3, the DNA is TGTGCCAGCCTACCCCCCGGGGGCCGGGGAGAGACCCAGTACTTC.

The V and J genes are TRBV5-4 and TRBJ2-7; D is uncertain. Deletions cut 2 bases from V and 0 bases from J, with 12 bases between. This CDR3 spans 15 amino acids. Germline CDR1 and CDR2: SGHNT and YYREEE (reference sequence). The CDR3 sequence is CASSLLDGLSYEQYF. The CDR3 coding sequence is TGTGCCAGCAGCTTACTTGACGGTCTCTCCTACGAGCAGTACTTC.

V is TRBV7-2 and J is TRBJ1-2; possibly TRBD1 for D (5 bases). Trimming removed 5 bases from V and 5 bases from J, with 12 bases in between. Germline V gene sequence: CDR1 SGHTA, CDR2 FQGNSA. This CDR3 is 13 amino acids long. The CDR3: CASSLDSIYGYTF. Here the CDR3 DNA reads TGTGCCAGCAGCCTCGACAGTATATATGGCTACACCTTC.

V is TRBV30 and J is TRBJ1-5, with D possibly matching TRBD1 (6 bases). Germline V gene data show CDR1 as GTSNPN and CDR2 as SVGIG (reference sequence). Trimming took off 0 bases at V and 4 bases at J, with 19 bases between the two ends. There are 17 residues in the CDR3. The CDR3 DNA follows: TGTGCCTGGAGTGTACCCGCGCCGGGACACTCTAATCAGCCCCAGCATTTT. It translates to CAWSVPAPGHSNQPQHF.

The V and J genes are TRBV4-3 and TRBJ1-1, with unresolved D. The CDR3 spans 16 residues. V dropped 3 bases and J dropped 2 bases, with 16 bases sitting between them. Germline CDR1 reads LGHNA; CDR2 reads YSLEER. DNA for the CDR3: TGCGCCAGCAGCCACGCAATTAGACAAACTAACACTGAAGCTTTCTTT. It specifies CASSHAIRQTNTEAFF.

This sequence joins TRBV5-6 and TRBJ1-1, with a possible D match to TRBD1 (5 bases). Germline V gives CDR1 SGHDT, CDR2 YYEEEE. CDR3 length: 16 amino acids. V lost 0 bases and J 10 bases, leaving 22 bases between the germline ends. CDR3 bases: TGTGCCAGCAGCTTGGTAAGGGGAGACAGCACGGTTAGAGCTTTCTTT. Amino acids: CASSLVRGDSTVRAFF.

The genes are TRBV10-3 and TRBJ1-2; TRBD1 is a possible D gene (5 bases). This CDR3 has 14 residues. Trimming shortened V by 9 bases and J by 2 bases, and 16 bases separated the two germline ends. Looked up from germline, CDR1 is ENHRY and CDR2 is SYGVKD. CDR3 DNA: TGTGCCATTCGACAACAGGAAAAAAACTATGGCTACACCTTC. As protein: CAIRQQEKNYGYTF.

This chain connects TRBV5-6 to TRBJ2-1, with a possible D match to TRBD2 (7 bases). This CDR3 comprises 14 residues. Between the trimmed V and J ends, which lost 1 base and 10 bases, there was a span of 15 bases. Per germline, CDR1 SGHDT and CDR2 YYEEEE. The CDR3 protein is CASSLRGGRGEQFF. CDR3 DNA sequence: TGTGCCAGCAGCTTGAGGGGGGGCCGAGGAGAGCAGTTCTTC. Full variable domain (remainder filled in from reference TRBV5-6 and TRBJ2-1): DAGVTQSPTHLIKTRGQQVTLRCSPKSGHDTVSWYQQALGQGPQFIFQYYEEEERQRGNFPDRFSGHQFPNYSSELNVNALLLGDSALYLCASSLRGGRGEQFFGPGTRLTVL.

CDR3 DNA sequence: TGCGCCAGCAGCCAAGGCCGGAGAGGGGTAGGGGCTAATGAAAAACTGTTTTTT. Its protein is CASSQGRRGVGANEKLFF. The chain carries TRBV4-1 and TRBJ1-4, with D possibly TRBD1 on 5 matching bases. This CDR3 is built from 18 residues. Per germline, CDR1 MGHRA and CDR2 YSYEKL. Trimming took 1 base from V and 3 from J, leaving 18 bases between them.